This T cell receptor (beta chain) was retrieved from a study of regulatory T cells in long-lasting Graves disease. Overall study findings and caveats: Among the persistent patients, fewer than 3,500 public clonotypes were shared, more than the roughly 990 shared among new patients. Repertoires from persistent disease leaned toward TRBV28, TRBJ1-2 and TRBJ2-5.

Time point denoted: newly diagnosed GD, antithyroid drugs for less than 3 months. After RNA was extracted from PBMCs, the TCR library was made from it. Germline CDR1 SQVTM, CDR2 ANQGSEA. Between the trimmed V and J ends, which lost 6 bases and 9 bases, there was a span of 12 bases. The CDR3 totals 11 residues. On this clonotype itself: Its specificity is not known.

Libraries of TCR beta came from iRepertoire HTBI primers plus Arm-PCR of CDR3 regions. MiXCR, applied by TCRdb to the multiplex PCR reads, yields one record per CDR3 protein. The table records almost 450,000 distinct CDR3 sequences, about a sixth of them present only once. Separately, the same data were catalogued under a study of T cells in Graves' hyperthyroidism and ophthalmopathy.

The chain employs TRBV29-1 and TRBJ2-1; D unresolved. This receptor was identified in a woman aged 25 to 39 with Graves disease. The starting material was peripheral blood mononuclear cells (PBMCs), obtained at new diagnosis, from a patient treated with antithyroid drugs. The CDR3 bases are TGCAGCGTAGGTAAGGGTAGTGAGCAGTTCTTC. Translating gives CSVGKGSEQFF.